This T cell receptor beta chain was documented in a study of T cell responses to AZD1222 COVID-19 vaccine. The study, taken as a whole, reports: Most donors were white British, females outnumbered males, and clonal diversity was possibly underestimated. Repertoire sampling was restricted to post-peak T cell response timepoints. Following two doses of AZD1222, Spike-specific TCR breadth and depth rose. Only a handful of AZD1222 recipients were seropositive at baseline.

This clone showed up just once. Its antigen is as yet unknown. The data were produced by immunoSEQ multiplex PCR, yet TCRdb's version contains in-frame clones alone and is incomplete. The sample includes 100,000 or so clones, 85% to 90% of them seen just once. CDR3 size: 11 residues. V lost 4 bases to trimming and J lost 0 bases, with 1 base between them. Germline-derived CDR1 and CDR2 are SGHAT and FQNNGV. The genes are TRBV11-2 and TRBJ2-7; D gene unclear. Sequences were derived from peripheral blood, sampled on day 0 of AZD1222 vaccination. This receptor was identified in an adult in good health. Here the CDR3 DNA reads TGTGCCAGCAGCTACTCCTACGAGCAGTACTTC. The encoded protein is CASSYSYEQYF. Filled out from reference TRBV11-2 and TRBJ2-7, the complete variable domain reads EAGVAQSPRYKIIEKRQSVAFWCNPISGHATLYWYQQILGQGPKLLIQFQNNGVVDDSQLPKDRFSAERLKGVDSTLKIQPAKLEDSAVYLCASSYSYEQYFGPGTRLTVT.